The rows below give T cell receptor beta chains drawn from one sample of a study of blood T cells in healthy people across ages. TCRdb passed the 5' RACE reads through MiXCR, listing each CDR3 protein once. The data hold 450,000 to 700,000 distinct CDR3 sequences, with 27% observed a single time. Sequenced: blood. The receptors were gathered from a woman in her 70s in good health. The CDR3 runs from the conserved cysteine through the conserved F or W. D genes are given only for firm matches.

length: 20
D: TRBD1
V: TRBV10-3
J: TRBJ1-6
CDR3: CAISESRTGGPSVYNSPLHF

length: 14
D: .
V: TRBV7-2
J: TRBJ2-3
CDR3: CASSFGGGAGAQYF

length: 16
D: .
V: TRBV3-1
J: TRBJ2-2
CDR3: CASSLWGRNLGGELFF

length: 15
D: TRBD1
V: TRBV4-3
J: TRBJ1-2
CDR3: CASSQGAGQTYGYTF

length: 13
D: .
V: TRBV24-1
J: TRBJ2-1
CDR3: CATRANSYNEQFF

length: 13
D: TRBD1
V: TRBV11-1
J: TRBJ1-1
CDR3: CASSLQGFTEAFF

length: 13
D: .
V: TRBV5-6
J: TRBJ2-4
CDR3: CASSPRAGNIQYF

length: 13
D: .
V: TRBV12-3/TRBV12-4
J: TRBJ2-3
CDR3: CASSSDLTDTQYF

length: 14
D: .
V: TRBV29-1
J: TRBJ2-7
CDR3: CSVEVPGSAWEQYF

length: 16
D: .
V: TRBV10-3
J: TRBJ1-5
CDR3: CAIRSGTDNSNQPQHF

length: 12
D: .
V: TRBV12-3/TRBV12-4
J: TRBJ1-5
CDR3: CASSLVIQPQHF

length: 16
D: TRBD1
V: TRBV7-9
J: TRBJ1-1
CDR3: CASSFLQGALNTEAFF

length: 12
D: .
V: TRBV9
J: TRBJ2-3
CDR3: CARPGVLNTQYF

length: 13
D: .
V: TRBV6-5
J: TRBJ1-1
CDR3: CASSYSMGTEAFF

length: 19
D: TRBD2
V: TRBV18
J: TRBJ2-2
CDR3: CASSSPLKSGGSVTGELFF

length: 14
D: .
V: TRBV5-1
J: TRBJ2-3
CDR3: CASSLELSTDTQYF

length: 14
D: TRBD1
V: TRBV18
J: TRBJ1-2
CDR3: CASSPSTGNYGYTF

length: 15
D: .
V: TRBV7-9
J: TRBJ2-6
CDR3: CASSPVFSGANVLTF

length: 15
D: TRBD2
V: TRBV6-2/TRBV6-3
J: TRBJ2-1
CDR3: CASSGSGGAHNEQFF

length: 15
D: TRBD2
V: TRBV27
J: TRBJ2-2
CDR3: CTSSPIAGSTGELFF

length: 12
D: .
V: TRBV10-3
J: .
CDR3: CAISKTGYEQYF

length: 15
D: TRBD2
V: TRBV6-4
J: TRBJ2-2
CDR3: CASRQRGGNTGELFF

length: 12
D: .
V: TRBV2
J: TRBJ1-3
CDR3: CASSNRDHTIYF

length: 12
D: .
V: TRBV29-1
J: TRBJ2-3
CDR3: CSWKGSTDTQYF

length: 14
D: TRBD1
V: TRBV29-1
J: TRBJ1-2
CDR3: CSVRGDRGLNGYTF

length: 12
D: .
V: TRBV7-8
J: TRBJ2-7
CDR3: CASSSQGLEQYF

length: 14
D: TRBD1
V: TRBV5-1
J: TRBJ1-2
CDR3: CASSRDSSNYGYTF